Below are 23 T cell receptor beta chains sequenced from a single sample in a study of T cell responses to AZD1222 COVID-19 vaccine (dated by TCRdb to about 2021). Library creation used the immunoSEQ multiplex PCR assay. In TCRdb, the immuneACCESS table is reduced to in-frame sequences with V and J assigned. These tables do not hold every clone; where another copy was compared, an unresolved V gene accounts for under half, and the others remain unexplained. In this sample the table shows just under 95,000 clones, more than 70% of which occur a single time. About 14% of the sample belongs to the ten largest clones. The label giving this sample's time point can be read as: baseline before first vaccination. Specimen: peripheral blood, collected on day 0 of AZD1222 vaccination. The receptor source for this set is an adult in good health.

This clone was seen a few times. The chain is built from TRBV19 and TRBJ1-1; no clear D gene. Trimming cost V 8 bases and J 6 bases, with 10 bases left between them. Germline lookup yields CDR1 LNHDA and CDR2 SQIVND (reference sequence). This CDR3 comprises 11 residues. CDR3 residues: CASEVRAEAFF. The CDR3 DNA reads TGTGCCAGTGAAGTTCGAGCTGAAGCTTTCTTT.

The gene calls are TRBV28 and TRBJ2-7, with 8 bases that match TRBD1. Germline-derived CDR1 and CDR2 are MDHEN and SYDVKM. The V gene end was trimmed by 2 bases and the J gene end by 4 bases; junction bases not matched to a gene: 4. There are 14 residues in the CDR3. The CDR3 DNA is TGTGCCAGCAGTTTAAGCGACAGGGGTTACGAGCAGTACTTC. Residues: CASSLSDRGYEQYF.

The rearrangement links TRBV4-3 to TRBJ2-3, with TRBD2 matching over 10 bases. Trimming removed 0 bases from V and 4 bases from J; junction bases left unmatched: 7. The CDR3 is made up of 17 amino acids. CDR1 is LGHNA and CDR2 is YSLEER in the germline V gene. The CDR3 sequence is CASSQEIRSGGADTQYF. The CDR3 bases are TGCGCCAGCAGCCAAGAAATTAGAAGCGGGGGGGCAGATACGCAGTATTTT.

The chain links TRBV28 to TRBJ1-2; D gene uncertain. The V and J ends lost 4 bases and 5 bases respectively, with 11 bases between them. The CDR3 runs 13 residues. CDR1 is MDHEN and CDR2 is SYDVKM in the germline V gene. CDR3: CASSYNVGYGYTF. CDR3 DNA: TGTGCCAGCAGTTATAATGTTGGGTATGGCTACACCTTC.

The chain links TRBV6-2 or TRBV6-3 to TRBJ2-3, with D possibly called TRBD1 or TRBD2 (5 bases each). The CDR3 is made up of 13 amino acids. V lost 6 bases, J lost 4 bases, and 11 bases lay in between. The germline CDR1 and CDR2 sequences are MNHEY and SVGEGT. The DNA of the CDR3 is TGTGCCAGCAGACCTCGGGGCCCAGATACGCAGTATTTT. Encoded protein: CASRPRGPDTQYF.

This rearrangement joins TRBV6-5 to TRBJ1-4; D is ambiguous. CDR1 is MNHEY, CDR2 SVGAGI, per germline. The V and J ends lost 5 bases and 5 bases respectively, with 12 bases between them. This CDR3 spans 14 amino acids. The CDR3 nucleotides are TGTGCCAGCAGTCTCCCGAGGGTGAATGAAAAACTGTTTTTT. As protein: CASSLPRVNEKLFF.

The chain carries TRBV11-3 and TRBJ2-2, with TRBD2 matching over 13 bases. Germline CDR1 is SGHNT and CDR2 is YENEEA. Trimming took 5 bases from V and 3 from J; bases not matched to a gene: 12. This CDR3 has 19 amino acids. As DNA, the CDR3 is TGTGCCAGCAGCCGAGCCCCCCAACTAGCGGGGGGGTACACCGGGGAGCTGTTTTTT. Translated, it gives CASSRAPQLAGGYTGELFF.

The rearrangement joins TRBV15 to TRBJ2-3, with a weak D call TRBD1 (5 bases). Per the germline V gene, CDR1 is LNHNV and CDR2 is YYDKDF (reference sequence). CDR3 length equals 15 residues. Deletions cut 0 bases from V and 0 bases from J, with 7 bases between. The CDR3 loop is CATSRDRVSTDTQYF. For the CDR3, the DNA is TGTGCCACCAGCAGAGACAGGGTTAGCACAGATACGCAGTATTTT.

The V and J genes are TRBV2 and TRBJ1-1; D might be TRBD1 (6 bases). Trimming removed 7 bases at V and 1 base at J, with 16 bases between. The CDR3 contains 15 residues. Germline values: CDR1 SNHLY, CDR2 FYNNEI. The CDR3 nucleotides read TGTGCCAGCAAAGAGAAGGGACACCCGAACACTGAAGCTTTCTTT. Protein: CASKEKGHPNTEAFF.

The chain links TRBV12-5 to TRBJ2-7, with 7 bases fitting TRBD1. The CDR3 is 16 amino acids. J gave up 2 bases and V 0 bases, and 7 bases lay outside the gene matches. Per germline, CDR1 LGHNT and CDR2 FRNRAP. CDR3 loop: CASGLVQGTQTYEQYF. The CDR3 DNA reads as TGTGCTAGTGGTTTGGTACAGGGGACACAAACCTACGAGCAGTACTTC.

The chain joins TRBV19 to TRBJ1-2; a possible D gene is TRBD1 (5 bases). V lost 9 bases and J 5 bases, leaving 25 bases between the germline ends. Per the germline V gene, CDR1 is LNHDA and CDR2 is SQIVND (reference sequence). CDR3 length equals 16 residues. The CDR3 sequence is CARGCRGARWGYGYTF. The CDR3 coding sequence is TGTGCCAGGGGTTGTCGAGGGGCCCGCTGGGGGTATGGCTACACCTTC.

J is TRBJ1-6 and V is TRBV11-3, with D uncertain. Germline V lookup: CDR1 SGHNT, CDR2 YENEEA. V was shortened by 2 bases and J by 7 bases, with 9 bases between the two germline ends. CDR3 length: 14 amino acids. The CDR3 loop is CASSLTGINSPLHF. In nucleotides, the CDR3 is TGTGCCAGCAGCTTAACGGGGATAAATTCACCCCTCCACTTT.

The rearrangement joins TRBV5-4 to TRBJ2-5; weak D call: TRBD2 (5 bases). Germline-derived CDR1 and CDR2 are SGHNT and YYREEE (reference sequence). Deletions cut 4 bases from V and 2 bases from J, with 15 bases between. This CDR3 comprises 15 residues. The chain's CDR3 is CASSRERTGQETQYF. The CDR3 DNA follows: TGTGCCAGCAGCCGGGAAAGGACTGGGCAAGAGACCCAGTACTTC.

V is TRBV27 and J is TRBJ1-2; 7 nucleotides agree with TRBD1. The V gene's germline CDR1 is MNHEY and CDR2 SMNVEV (reference sequence). The V gene end was trimmed by 5 bases and the J gene end by 0 bases; junction bases not matched to a gene: 6. The CDR3 totals 15 residues. The CDR3 region is CASSRGTATNYGYTF. For the CDR3, the DNA is TGTGCCAGCAGTAGAGGGACAGCCACTAACTATGGCTACACCTTC.

The gene calls are TRBV19 and TRBJ1-1, with TRBD1 matching 9 bases. Germline loops: CDR1 LNHDA, CDR2 SQIVND (reference sequence). This CDR3 comprises 14 residues. J lost 3 bases, V lost 5 bases, and 4 bases had no gene match. Here the CDR3 reads CASSPRTGDTEAFF. The CDR3 DNA is TGTGCCAGTAGTCCGCGGACAGGGGACACTGAAGCTTTCTTT.

The V gene is TRBV19, the J gene TRBJ2-7; the match to TRBD1 covers 11 bases. Unmatched junction bases numbered 3, after V lost 3 bases and J lost 5 bases. The CDR3 is made up of 14 amino acids. The germline V gene has CDR1 LNHDA and CDR2 SQIVND (reference sequence). The CDR3 sequence: CASSMDRGLNEQYF. CDR3 nucleotide sequence: TGTGCCAGTAGTATGGACAGGGGGCTGAACGAGCAGTACTTC.

The J gene is TRBJ1-2, the V gene TRBV4-1; D unresolved. V was shortened by 0 bases and J by 3 bases, with 8 bases between the two germline ends. The CDR3 has 14 residues. The germline CDR1 and CDR2 sequences are MGHRA and YSYEKL. The CDR3 DNA is TGCGCCAGCAGCCAAGAGCTCGGGCACTATGGCTACACCTTC. Its translation is CASSQELGHYGYTF.

This chain connects TRBV6-9 to TRBJ2-1; no reliable D call. V lost 2 bases and J 5 bases, leaving 7 bases between the germline ends. The CDR3 is 13 amino acids. The germline V gene encodes CDR1 MNHGY and CDR2 SVAAGI. The DNA of the CDR3 is TGTGCCAGCAGTTATACTGGGCACAATGAGCAGTTCTTC. It specifies CASSYTGHNEQFF.

The V and J genes are TRBV9 and TRBJ1-5, with 7 bases lining up with TRBD1. Germline CDR1 and CDR2: SGDLS and YYNGEE. J gave up 5 bases and V 3 bases, and 2 bases lay outside the gene matches. The CDR3 is 13 residues long. The CDR3 is CASSADRYQPQHF. CDR3 bases: TGTGCCAGCAGCGCGGACAGGTATCAGCCCCAGCATTTT. Together with reference TRBV9 and TRBJ1-5, the CDR3 gives the full variable domain: DSGVTQTPKHLITATGQRVTLRCSPRSGDLSVYWYQQSLDQGLQFLIQYYNGEERAKGNILERFSAQQFPDLHSELNLSSLELGDSALYFCASSADRYQPQHFGDGTRLSIL.

This chain connects TRBV5-6 to TRBJ1-3; D call uncertain. The CDR3 has 14 residues. Germline V gene sequence: CDR1 SGHDT, CDR2 YYEEEE. Trimming left V 2 bases short and J 0 bases short, with 6 bases between. The CDR3 is CASSFGPSGNTIYF. CDR3 coding DNA: TGTGCCAGCAGCTTTGGCCCCTCTGGAAACACCATATATTTT.

This chain links TRBV7-2 with TRBJ2-3, with D perhaps matching TRBD1 (5 bases). CDR1 SGHTA and CDR2 FQGNSA come from the germline V gene. V shed 4 bases and J shed 1 base, with 9 bases lying between them. The CDR3 is 14 residues long. CDR3 amino acids: CASSSTDRTDTQYF. In DNA form, the CDR3 reads TGTGCCAGCAGCTCGACAGACCGCACAGATACGCAGTATTTT.

This chain uses TRBV5-8 with TRBJ2-2; tentative D call: TRBD1 (6 bases). The CDR3 consists of 17 residues. With 0 bases removed from V and 0 bases from J, the gap between germline ends came to 12 bases. Germline CDR1 is SGHTS and CDR2 is YDEGEE. The CDR3 sequence: CASSLVRQVSNTGELFF. The CDR3 DNA reads as TGTGCCAGCAGCTTGGTTCGACAGGTTTCGAACACCGGGGAGCTGTTTTTT.

The chain uses TRBV6-6 and TRBJ2-7, with 11 bases aligning to TRBD2. The CDR3 consists of 14 residues. CDR1 and CDR2 (germline): MNHNY, SVGAGI (reference sequence). With 5 bases clipped from V and 2 bases from J, the junction kept 2 bases outside the gene matches. This CDR3 is CASSPGLAAYEQYF. The CDR3 bases are TGTGCCAGCAGTCCGGGACTAGCGGCCTACGAGCAGTACTTC.